The 28 T cell receptor beta chains below all came from one sample that was sequenced in a study of cytomegalovirus exposure and HLA in healthy donors. This PCR relied on a set of 60 Vbeta primers and 13 Jbeta primers. Assay: immunoSEQ multiplex PCR; the TCRdb copy retains only in-frame clones and omits some. The top ten clones hold about 1.5% of a sample with about 170,000 clones, approximately 81% of them seen once. Sequencing was done on a sample of PBMCs. These receptors all come from a male donor in good health and CMV-seronegative.

V and J are TRBV7-8 and TRBJ1-3; D is unclear. The CDR3 runs 16 residues. Looked up from germline, CDR1 is SGHVS and CDR2 is FQNEAQ. Trimming took off 5 bases at V and 2 bases at J, with 16 bases between the two ends. The CDR3 region has the DNA TGTGCCAGCAGCATAACCCGGACTGGCACTGGAAACACCATATATTTT. Amino acid sequence: CASSITRTGTGNTIYF.

The V call is TRBV2, the J call TRBJ1-6; TRBD1 agrees at 10 bases. V was pared by 5 bases and J by 5 bases, with 6 bases of the junction left unmatched. CDR3 length equals 16 residues. Per germline, CDR1 SNHLY and CDR2 FYNNEI. Here the CDR3 DNA reads TGTGCCAGCAGTCGGGACAGGGGAACAAATAATTCACCCCTCCACTTT. It encodes CASSRDRGTNNSPLHF. The full variable domain, its missing parts supplied by reference TRBV2 and TRBJ1-6, is EPEVTQTPSHQVTQMGQEVILRCVPISNHLYFYWYRQILGQKVEFLVSFYNNEISEKSEIFDDQFSVERPDGSNFTLKIRSTKLEDSAMYFCASSRDRGTNNSPLHFGNGTRLTVT.

CDR3: CASRGANTGELFF. The CDR3 bases are TGTGCCAGCAGAGGGGCGAACACCGGGGAGCTGTTTTTT. The rearrangement links TRBV7-7 to TRBJ2-2, with D perhaps TRBD1 (5 bases). Trimming left V 6 bases short and J 0 bases short, with 5 bases between. The CDR3 runs 13 residues. Germline assignment: CDR1 SSHAT and CDR2 FNYEAQ (reference sequence).

A few counts support this clone. The CDR3 nucleotides read TGCGCCAGCAGTCTCCGGGGTAGCGGGAACTACGAGCAGTACTTC. This encodes CASSLRGSGNYEQYF. The chain combines TRBV5-1 with TRBJ2-7; the match to TRBD2 covers 8 bases. V was pared by 5 bases and J by 3 bases, with 10 bases of the junction left unmatched. This CDR3 is built from 15 residues. From germline, CDR1 is SGHRS and CDR2 YFSETQ.

A few counts support this clone. CDR3 sequence reads: CASSLPTGAVNYGYTF. The CDR3 DNA reads TGTGCCAGCAGCTTACCAACAGGGGCCGTGAACTATGGCTACACCTTC. This chain joins TRBV7-2 and TRBJ1-2; 7 bases fit TRBD1. Trimming removed 2 bases from V and 2 bases from J; junction bases left unmatched: 8. Germline CDR1 is SGHTA and CDR2 is FQGNSA. This CDR3 contains 16 residues. The full variable domain, its missing parts supplied by reference TRBV7-2 and TRBJ1-2, is GAGVSQSPSNKVTEKGKDVELRCDPISGHTALYWYRQSLGQGLEFLIYFQGNSAPDKSGLPSDRFSAERTGGSVSTLTIQRTQQEDSAVYLCASSLPTGAVNYGYTFGSGTRLTVV.

The chain employs TRBV7-6 and TRBJ1-2, with TRBD1 as a possible D gene (5 bases). Germline CDR1 reads SGHVS; CDR2 reads FNYEAQ. Trimming cost V 4 bases and J 4 bases, with 10 bases left between them. This CDR3 is 13 amino acids long. CDR3: CASSSQELYGYTF. The CDR3 DNA is TGTGCCAGCAGCTCACAGGAACTCTATGGCTACACCTTC.

V is TRBV6-5 and J is TRBJ2-7; 8 bases agree with TRBD1. Germline V gene lookup returns CDR1 MNHEY and CDR2 SVGAGI. The junction had 7 bases not matched to a gene; V was cut back by 6 bases and J by 3 bases. The CDR3 covers 14 residues. In DNA, the CDR3 is TGTGCCAGCAGCAGAACCGGGACAGGCTACGAGCAGTACTTC. Amino acid sequence: CASSRTGTGYEQYF.

The J gene is TRBJ2-3, the V gene TRBV5-4; 14 bases agree with TRBD2. The CDR3 totals 16 residues. Germline assignment: CDR1 SGHNT and CDR2 YYREEE (reference sequence). Trimming at V came to 9 bases and at J to 1 base, leaving 7 bases not matched to a gene. CDR3 DNA: TGTGCCACCAAGGGACTAGCGGGAGTCGGCACAGATACGCAGTATTTT. Its translation: CATKGLAGVGTDTQYF. Looking up the rest from reference TRBV5-4 and TRBJ2-3 gives the full variable domain: ETGVTQSPTHLIKTRGQQVTLRCSSQSGHNTVSWYQQALGQGPQFIFQYYREEENGRGNFPPRFSGLQFPNYSSELNVNALELDDSALYLCATKGLAGVGTDTQYFGPGTRLTVL.

This chain uses TRBV27 with TRBJ2-7; 8 bases map to TRBD1. Germline V gives CDR1 MNHEY, CDR2 SMNVEV (reference sequence). CDR3 length: 14 residues. After removal of 4 bases from V and 3 bases from J, the junction contained 5 bases not matched to a gene. The CDR3 DNA sequence: TGTGCCAGCAGTTCGATCAGGGGGCTCTACGAGCAGTACTTC. Its protein product is CASSSIRGLYEQYF.

The chain is built from TRBV9 and TRBJ2-7; no reliable D call. There are 14 residues in the CDR3. Trimming pared 3 bases from V and 2 bases from J, leaving 12 bases between. Looked up from germline, CDR1 is SGDLS and CDR2 is YYNGEE. CDR3 nucleotide sequence: TGTGCCAGCAGCGCCGGCAACACAGCCTACGAGCAGTACTTC. Its protein product is CASSAGNTAYEQYF.

This sequence joins TRBV30 and TRBJ1-5; tentatively, D is TRBD1 (6 bases). The CDR3 is 13 amino acids. V lost 3 bases and J 7 bases, leaving 13 bases between the germline ends. Germline V gene lookup returns CDR1 GTSNPN and CDR2 SVGIG (reference sequence). The CDR3 DNA is TGTGCCTGGAGCGTAGGGGGTGGACAGCCCCAGCATTTT. Translated: CAWSVGGGQPQHF.

This chain uses TRBV29-1 with TRBJ1-1; possible D gene TRBD1, 6 bases. In germline, CDR1 is SQVTM, CDR2 ANQGSEA. V was pared by 3 bases and J by 5 bases, with 13 bases between. The CDR3 has 13 amino acids. The CDR3 DNA follows: TGCAGCGTTGACGTACAGGGTCGGACTGAAGCTTTCTTT. This codes for CSVDVQGRTEAFF.

The rearrangement uses TRBV19 and TRBJ2-1, with TRBD2 identical over 11 bases. With V trimmed by 6 bases and J by 4 bases, 5 bases remained unmatched. This CDR3 spans 15 amino acids. The germline CDR1 and CDR2 sequences are LNHDA and SQIVND (reference sequence). The CDR3: CASSGTSGSYNEQFF. CDR3 DNA sequence: TGTGCCAGTAGCGGAACTAGCGGGAGTTACAATGAGCAGTTCTTC.

This chain links TRBV5-4 with TRBJ1-1; 8 bases map to TRBD1. Germline values: CDR1 SGHNT, CDR2 YYREEE (reference sequence). The length of the CDR3 is 16 residues. The trim removed 4 bases at V and 1 base at J, leaving 9 bases unmatched. This CDR3 is CASSESGGSWNTEAFF. CDR3 nucleotides: TGTGCCAGCAGCGAGTCAGGGGGCTCTTGGAACACTGAAGCTTTCTTT. The full variable domain, rest sourced from reference TRBV5-4 and TRBJ1-1, is ETGVTQSPTHLIKTRGQQVTLRCSSQSGHNTVSWYQQALGQGPQFIFQYYREEENGRGNFPPRFSGLQFPNYSSELNVNALELDDSALYLCASSESGGSWNTEAFFGQGTRLTVV.

V is TRBV19 and J is TRBJ1-4, with D possibly TRBD1 on 5 matching bases. This CDR3 region has 17 residues. The germline gives CDR1 LNHDA, CDR2 SQIVND (reference sequence). V was shortened by 0 bases and J by 4 bases, with 15 bases between the two germline ends. In DNA, the CDR3 is TGTGCCAGTAGTATAGAGTGGGGCCCTTCCCTTAATGAAAAACTGTTTTTT. It translates to CASSIEWGPSLNEKLFF.

The V and J genes are TRBV10-1 and TRBJ2-2; maybe TRBD2 (6 bases). This CDR3 contains 16 residues. V was clipped by 6 bases and J by 0 bases, with 14 bases between them. From germline, CDR1 is WNHNN and CDR2 SYGVQD (reference sequence). CDR3: CASSPLGGANTGELFF. The CDR3 coding sequence is TGCGCCAGCAGCCCTCTGGGGGGTGCGAACACCGGGGAGCTGTTTTTT.

The gene calls are TRBV19 and TRBJ2-2, with D perhaps matching TRBD1 (5 bases). Trimming shortened V by 8 bases and J by 1 base, and 11 bases separated the two germline ends. CDR1 is LNHDA, CDR2 SQIVND, per germline (reference sequence). This CDR3 comprises 14 residues. The CDR3 loop reads CASLTALNTGELFF. The CDR3 DNA sequence: TGTGCCAGTCTGACAGCCTTGAACACCGGGGAGCTGTTTTTT.

The chain uses TRBV27 and TRBJ1-4; TRBD1 is a possible D gene (6 bases). Looked up from germline, CDR1 is MNHEY and CDR2 is SMNVEV (reference sequence). The CDR3 runs to 15 residues. Between the trimmed V and J ends, which lost 4 bases and 3 bases, there was a span of 12 bases. This CDR3 reads CASSSRTASNEKLFF. The CDR3 nucleotides read TGTGCCAGCAGTTCCCGGACAGCCTCTAATGAAAAACTGTTTTTT.

This chain uses TRBV28 with TRBJ2-7, with D tentatively TRBD1 (6 bases). V gave up 6 bases and J gave up 2 bases, with 20 bases separating them. The V gene's germline CDR1 is MDHEN and CDR2 SYDVKM. This CDR3 contains 16 residues. The CDR3 DNA is TGTGCCAGCAGCTCAACCCTAACAGGGTGGCCCTACGAGCAGTACTTC. This sequence encodes CASSSTLTGWPYEQYF.

The chain carries TRBV30 and TRBJ1-2; TRBD1 agrees at 8 bases. The CDR3 extends over 13 amino acids. The germline CDR1 and CDR2 sequences are GTSNPN and SVGIG (reference sequence). After removal of 3 bases from V and 3 bases from J, the junction contained 3 bases not matched to a gene. CDR3 nucleotides: TGTGCCTGGAGACAGGGGGGGGACTATGGCTACACCTTC. The encoded protein is CAWRQGGDYGYTF.

This clone was counted only a few times. V and J are TRBV11-3 and TRBJ1-2, with D tentatively TRBD1 (6 bases). Between the trimmed V and J ends, which lost 1 base and 3 bases, there was a span of 9 bases. Germline loops: CDR1 SGHNT, CDR2 YENEEA. The CDR3 sequence is 14 residues long. CDR3 coding DNA: TGTGCCAGCAGCTTAGTGGGGGCCCACTATGGCTACACCTTC. Its translation: CASSLVGAHYGYTF.

The chain couples TRBV9 to TRBJ2-7; no reliable D call. There are 15 residues in the CDR3. V was trimmed by 0 bases and J by 1 base, leaving 11 bases between them. Germline V gene data show CDR1 as SGDLS and CDR2 as YYNGEE. CDR3 protein: CASSVGQEVSYEQYF. CDR3 in DNA: TGTGCCAGCAGCGTAGGTCAGGAAGTTTCCTACGAGCAGTACTTC.

The rearrangement links TRBV6-4 to TRBJ1-6; 10 bases match TRBD1. Germline lookup yields CDR1 MRHNA and CDR2 SNTAGT. V trimming: 2 bases; J trimming: 10 bases; junction bases outside the gene matches: 2. The CDR3 has 14 amino acids. The CDR3 nucleotides read TGTGCCAGCAGTGACGGGACAGGGGTGTCACCCCTCCACTTT. Its protein is CASSDGTGVSPLHF.

The chain combines TRBV15 with TRBJ1-6; no firm D call. The V gene lost 0 bases and the J gene lost 7 bases, with 10 bases spanning the gap. Germline assignment: CDR1 LNHNV and CDR2 YYDKDF (reference sequence). The CDR3 has 15 residues. CDR3 residues: CATSRDFLRNSPLHF. CDR3 DNA: TGTGCCACCAGCAGAGATTTTCTAAGAAATTCACCCCTCCACTTT.

This clone came up a few times. The CDR3 DNA is TGTGCCAGCAGCTTAGTAACAGTACTCTCCGGAAACACCATATATTTT. Amino acid sequence: CASSLVTVLSGNTIYF. J is TRBJ1-3 and V is TRBV7-2; no clear D gene. Trimming stripped 1 base from V and 4 bases from J, with 14 bases between. The CDR3 extends over 16 amino acids. Germline values: CDR1 SGHTA, CDR2 FQGNSA.

The chain is built from TRBV28 and TRBJ2-1; 10 nucleotides agree with TRBD1. The ends lost 5 bases at V and 12 bases at J; junction bases unmatched: 4. The CDR3 has 12 amino acids. The V gene's germline CDR1 is MDHEN and CDR2 SYDVKM. The CDR3, as DNA: TGTGCCAGCAGTATTGACAGGGGGCTGCAGTTCTTC. Translated, it gives CASSIDRGLQFF.

This chain uses TRBV2 with TRBJ1-1; D remains ambiguous. CDR3 length equals 15 residues. Per germline, CDR1 SNHLY and CDR2 FYNNEI. V lost 6 bases, J lost 1 base, and 15 bases lay in between. The CDR3 DNA reads TGTGCCAGCAGCCTCAAGAGGTTCGGGAACACTGAAGCTTTCTTT. Residues: CASSLKRFGNTEAFF.

This sequence joins TRBV27 and TRBJ1-5; tentative D call: TRBD1 (6 bases). Germline CDR1 and CDR2: MNHEY and SMNVEV (reference sequence). The length of the CDR3 is 16 residues. V was trimmed by 5 bases and J by 9 bases, leaving 23 bases between them. In nucleotides, the CDR3 is TGTGCCAGCAGTCCAAGGGGGACCCGGGAAGATCGGCCCCAGCATTTT. It encodes CASSPRGTREDRPQHF.